A selection of T cell receptor beta chains follows, all from one sample in a study of beta chain features in type 1 diabetes. Profiling relied on immunoSEQ multiplex PCR, and the TCRdb table lists in-frame clones only, not all of them. Among about 150,000 clones listed, around 10% were seen once. The sequenced sample was central memory CD4+ T cells from blood. The source of these receptors is a man aged 30-40 years with type 1 diabetes. The CDR3 runs from the conserved cysteine through the conserved F or W. D genes are given only for firm matches. A clone size is listed for some rows: how often the clone was seen (once, few, many), or a class if it is expanded.

>NA|TRBV9|NA|TRBJ1-1
TGTGCCAGCACCGCTGCTATGAACACTGAAGCTTTCTTT
CASTAAMNTEAFF
>NA|TRBV15|many|TRBJ2-4
TGTGCCACCAGCATACCGCAGGGGCGAAAAAACATTCAGTACTTC
CATSIPQGRKNIQYF
>TRBD1|TRBV2|NA|TRBJ1-1
TGTGCCAGCAGTCGCTTGGGACAGTTCATGAACACTGAAGCTTTCTTT
CASSRLGQFMNTEAFF
>TRBD2|TRBV9|few|TRBJ2-5
TGTGCCAGCAGCCCTTCACCGGGACTAGCGGGAGAGACCCAGTACTTC
CASSPSPGLAGETQYF
>TRBD2|TRBV5-1|few|TRBJ2-1
TGCGCCAGCAGCTTGTCGACCCATAGCGGGAGAAGGACGTACAATGAGCAGTTCTTC
CASSLSTHSGRRTYNEQFF
>NA|TRBV11-1|NA|TRBJ2-3
TGTGCCAGCAGCTTTCAGGGCCCCGATACGCAGTATTTT
CASSFQGPDTQYF
>NA|TRBV7-2|NA|TRBJ1-4
TGTGCCAGCAGCTCACGATCGGTGGTTGGTGAAAAACTGTTTTTT
CASSSRSVVGEKLFF
>NA|TRBV30|few|TRBJ2-5
TGTGCCTGGAGTATCGCGGGGGAGACCCAGTACTTC
CAWSIAGETQYF
>NA|TRBV11-2|NA|TRBJ2-5
TGTGCCACCTGTCTTTCAGGACAGTATCAAGAGACCCAGTACTTC
CATCLSGQYQETQYF
>TRBD1|TRBV2|few|TRBJ2-1
TGTGCCAGCAGGGCCGGGACAGGCCCCAATGAGCAGTTCTTC
CASRAGTGPNEQFF
>TRBD2|TRBV5-4|NA|TRBJ2-7
TGTGCCAGCAGCTTTCGCGGGAGTTCGGACGAGCAGTACTTC
CASSFRGSSDEQYF
>TRBD2|TRBV28|few|TRBJ2-1
TGTGCCAGCAGTTTAGGGCGGGAGATAACCAATGAGCAGTTCTTC
CASSLGREITNEQFF
>TRBD1|TRBV7-8|few|TRBJ2-5
TGTGCCAGCAGCCCGACAGGGCTCCAAGAGACCCAGTACTTC
CASSPTGLQETQYF
>TRBD2|TRBV6-5|NA|TRBJ2-7
TGTGCCAGCAGTTACCCCCCAGCGGGAGTCCACGAGCAGTACTTC
CASSYPPAGVHEQYF
>NA|TRBV7-9|few|TRBJ2-7
TGTGCCAGCAGCTTAGAAGAGGTCTCCTACGAGCAGTACTTC
CASSLEEVSYEQYF
>NA|TRBV28|NA|TRBJ2-7
TGTGCCAGCAGACCGGGAGCCCTCGACGAGCAGTACTTC
CASRPGALDEQYF
>NA|TRBV30|few|TRBJ2-5
TGTGCCTGGAGCGGGGGGCAGGAATGGAAGACCCAGTACTTC
CAWSGGQEWKTQYF
>TRBD1|TRBV7-2|NA|TRBJ1-2
TGTGCCAGCAGCGAAGGACAGGGGTATGGCTACACCTTC
CASSEGQGYGYTF
>NA|TRBV7-8|few|TRBJ2-5
TGTGCCAGCAGCTTTCAGGTTGGGGAGACCCAGTACTTC
CASSFQVGETQYF
>TRBD2|TRBV30|few|TRBJ2-7
TGTGCCTTTGAGCGGGGCAAGACCTACGAGCAGTACTTC
CAFERGKTYEQYF
>TRBD1|TRBV18|NA|TRBJ1-2
TGTGCCAGCTCACCGGTGACAGGGCTTACTCAAAGCGGTGGCTACACCTTC
CASSPVTGLTQSGGYTF
>NA|TRBV27|NA|TRBJ2-7
TGTGCCAGCAGTTTCCGGGAACGATCCTACGAGCAGTACTTC
CASSFRERSYEQYF
>NA|TRBV25-1|NA|TRBJ1-5
TGTGCCAGCAGACAGGGTTTGGATCAGCCCCAGCATTTT
CASRQGLDQPQHF
>NA|TRBV7-9|NA|TRBJ2-3
TGTGCCAGCTCGCGGCAGGGCAGCACAGATACGCAGTATTTT
CASSRQGSTDTQYF
>NA|TRBV9|NA|TRBJ1-1
TGTGCCAGCAGCGTTGCGACATTTGCACCTGAAGCTTTCTTT
CASSVATFAPEAFF
>NA|TRBV2|few|TRBJ2-5
TGTGCCAGCACGGTCAAAGAGACCCAGTACTTC
CASTVKETQYF
>NA|TRBV6-5|few|TRBJ2-7
TGTGCCAGCCGGGGAGCGGTGGAGCAGTACTTC
CASRGAVEQYF
>NA|TRBV19|NA|TRBJ1-5
TGTGCCAGTCAGTCCCGGGGCACAGGGCAAAATCAGCCCCAGCATTTT
CASQSRGTGQNQPQHF
>TRBD2|TRBV28|NA|TRBJ2-5
TGTGCCAGCAGTGCGGGACTAGCGGAGATCCAAGAGACCCAGTACTTC
CASSAGLAEIQETQYF
>NA|TRBV18|few|TRBJ2-7
TGTGCCAGCTCACCGTTCGTAGATTTCTACGAGCAGTACTTC
CASSPFVDFYEQYF
>TRBD2|TRBV27|few|TRBJ2-5
TGTGCCAGCAGTGGCACACTAGCGGGAGGGCTCGGGACCCAGTACTTC
CASSGTLAGGLGTQYF
>NA|TRBV29-1|NA|TRBJ1-1
TGCAGCGGAGGCGGGGGTGACACTGAAGCTTTCTTT
CSGGGGDTEAFF
>NA|TRBV4-3|NA|TRBJ2-5
TGCGCCAGCAGCCAGTGGCAGGCCGCGGAGACCCAGTACTTC
CASSQWQAAETQYF
>TRBD2|TRBV5-1|few|TRBJ2-1
TGCGCCAGCAGCTCTAGCGGAAGCTCCTACAATGAGCAGTTCTTC
CASSSSGSSYNEQFF
>TRBD1|TRBV5-1|NA|TRBJ1-2
TGCGCCAGCAGCTTTGGGACAGGGAATGGCTACACCTTC
CASSFGTGNGYTF
>NA|TRBV6-6|few|TRBJ1-3
TGTGCCAGCAGTCGACCTGGACAGACAGGAAACACCATATATTTT
CASSRPGQTGNTIYF
>NA|TRBV5-6|few|TRBJ2-1
TGTGCCAGCAGCCCGGCTCTGGAGAATGAGCAGTTCTTC
CASSPALENEQFF
>NA|TRBV2|NA|TRBJ2-7
TGTGCCAGCAAAAGACTAGAATCCGATCACGAGCAGTACTTC
CASKRLESDHEQYF
>NA|TRBV7-2|NA|TRBJ2-1
TGTGCCAGCAGCTTATCGAGCTCCTACAATGAGCAGTTCTTC
CASSLSSSYNEQFF
>TRBD2|TRBV7-3|NA|TRBJ2-2
TGTGCCAGCAGCTTAGCGCGAAGACTAGCGGGAGCCACCGGGGAGCTGTTTTTT
CASSLARRLAGATGELFF
>NA|TRBV5-1|few|TRBJ2-3
TGCGCCAGCAGCTTGGGGACTATTAGCACAGATACGCAGTATTTT
CASSLGTISTDTQYF
>TRBD1|TRBV29-1|few|TRBJ1-2
TGCAGCGTTGTGGAGTCGGAGGGGGCTGGCTACACCTTC
CSVVESEGAGYTF
>NA|TRBV11-2|NA|TRBJ2-7
TGTGCCAGCAGCTTAGTCGCGGGATCTGGGTCCTACGAGCAGTACTTC
CASSLVAGSGSYEQYF
>NA|TRBV21-1|NA|TRBJ1-5
TGTGCCAGCAAGACAATCGAACAGGCCCCCTATAGCAATCAGCCCCAGCATTTT
CASKTIEQAPYSNQPQHF
>NA|TRBV7-3|few|TRBJ2-2
TGTGCCAGCAGCTCCCCCCGCGGGGAGCTGTTTTTT
CASSSPRGELFF
>TRBD1|TRBV25-1|NA|TRBJ2-6
TGTGCCAGCAGTGCTGGACAGGGGACTGGGGCCAACGTCCTGACTTTC
CASSAGQGTGANVLTF
>NA|TRBV18|few|TRBJ1-4
TGTGCCAGCTCACCTCAGGGAGGCGACCATGAAAAACTGTTTTTT
CASSPQGGDHEKLFF